Listed below are T cell receptor beta chains from one sample, sequenced in a study of OX40 agonist ivuxolimab in advanced cancers. Sequencing was performed with immunoSEQ multiplex PCR; in TCRdb, only in-frame clones are kept and a portion is missing. Of more than 9,500 clones listed, 65% to 80% are singletons. The specimen comprised CD4+ or CD8+ T cells sorted from blood, sampled in a trial of the OX40 agonist ivuxolimab. Receptors were obtained from an adult with an advanced solid tumor such as melanoma, head and neck, liver or kidney cancer. The CDR3 runs from the conserved cysteine through the conserved F or W. D genes are given only for firm matches. For some rows the clone size is stated as once, few or many, or as a class when expanded; others skip it.

clone size,J gene,V gene,D gene,CDR3 DNA,CDR3 protein
-,TRBJ2-1,TRBV19,-,TGTGCCAGTAGTGCCTACCGGGACACCTACAATGAGCAGTTCTTC,CASSAYRDTYNEQFF
-,TRBJ2-5,TRBV28,TRBD2,TGTGCCAGCAGTTTGACTAGCGGGGTCCAAGAGACCCAGTACTTC,CASSLTSGVQETQYF
few,TRBJ2-1,TRBV5-4,TRBD2,TGTGCCAGCAGACCCGGGACTAGCGGGAGGATTGAGCAGTTCTTC,CASRPGTSGRIEQFF
few,TRBJ2-5,TRBV7-9,-,TGTGCCAGCAGCTCACAGGTTTTCAAAGAGACCCAGTACTTC,CASSSQVFKETQYF
-,TRBJ1-6,TRBV5-1,-,TGCGCCAGCAGCTTGTCGGGGGGAGGGTCACCCCTCCACTTT,CASSLSGGGSPLHF
-,TRBJ1-3,TRBV9,TRBD1,TGTGCCAGCAGCGTAGATACAGGGGACTCTGGAAACACCATATATTTT,CASSVDTGDSGNTIYF
-,TRBJ2-1,TRBV11-2,-,TGTGCCAGCAGCTTATTTCAGGGGGGGGATGAGCAGTTCTTC,CASSLFQGGDEQFF
once,TRBJ1-4,TRBV27,-,TGTGCCAGCAGTATCTACAGGAATGAAAAACTGTTTTTT,CASSIYRNEKLFF
few,TRBJ2-5,TRBV27,TRBD1,TGTGCCAGCAGCCGAAGGGGGCTAGGGGACCAAGAGACCCAGTACTTC,CASSRRGLGDQETQYF
-,TRBJ1-6,TRBV4-1,-,TGCGCCAGCAGCCAATTCTTGGCACCCCTCCACTTT,CASSQFLAPLHF
-,TRBJ2-3,TRBV19,-,TGTGCCAGTAGTACACTTAGAGGGGTCATCGCAGATACGCAGTATTTT,CASSTLRGVIADTQYF
-,TRBJ1-1,TRBV9,TRBD1,TGTGCCAGCAGCGTAGCAGGGGGATCTCAAGCTTTCTTT,CASSVAGGSQAFF
-,TRBJ2-1,TRBV6-5,TRBD1,TGTGCCGCCGGAGGGGACAGGGAGGTCAATGAGCAGTTCTTC,CAAGGDREVNEQFF
-,TRBJ1-2,TRBV27,-,TGTGCCAGCAGTTGGGGCCGGGGGGGGTCCTATGGCTACACCTTC,CASSWGRGGSYGYTF
once,TRBJ2-1,TRBV29-1,-,TGCAGCGTTGTACAAGACAATGAGCAGTTCTTC,CSVVQDNEQFF
once,TRBJ1-1,TRBV4-3,-,TGCGCCAGCAGCCAAGATGAAGGCACCAAGGCTGAAGCTTTCTTT,CASSQDEGTKAEAFF
few,TRBJ1-2,TRBV14,-,TGTGCCAGCAGCCACGGACAGTTCTATGGCTACACCTTC,CASSHGQFYGYTF
-,TRBJ2-2,TRBV7-2,-,TGTGCCAGCAGCCCTACTGTCGGCTCGAACACCGGGGAGCTGTTTTTT,CASSPTVGSNTGELFF
-,TRBJ2-1,TRBV7-6,TRBD1,TGTGCCAGCACCAAGGGACAGGGGGTCTACAATGAGCAGTTCTTC,CASTKGQGVYNEQFF
-,TRBJ2-1,TRBV9,-,TGTGCCAGCAGCGGCAATGAGCAGTTCTTC,CASSGNEQFF
-,TRBJ1-1,TRBV18,-,TGTGCCAGCTCACCAGAGGTTCAGCCCCTGAACACTGAAGCTTTCTTT,CASSPEVQPLNTEAFF
-,TRBJ2-1,TRBV27,-,TGTGCCAGCAGCATATCCAGCTCCTACAATGAGCAGTTCTTC,CASSISSSYNEQFF
-,TRBJ2-7,TRBV6-5,-,TGTGCCAGCCGACCCGGGGACGATACCTACGAGCAGTACTTC,CASRPGDDTYEQYF
-,TRBJ1-3,TRBV5-5,TRBD1,TGTGCCAGCAGCTTGGTGGTGACAGGGGGCAGAAACACCATATATTTT,CASSLVVTGGRNTIYF
-,TRBJ1-4,TRBV13,TRBD1,TGTGCCAGCAGCTTAGGCCAGGGGGGGAATGAAAAACTGTTTTTT,CASSLGQGGNEKLFF
-,TRBJ1-2,TRBV10-3,TRBD1,TGTGCCATCAGTGTTTCATACGAGGGGGCGCCGGGCGGCTACACCTTC,CAISVSYEGAPGGYTF
-,TRBJ2-5,TRBV7-9,-,TGTGCCAGCGAAGTTACAGGGCACGAATTAGAGACCCAGTACTTC,CASEVTGHELETQYF
-,TRBJ2-2,TRBV27,TRBD1,TGTGCCAGCAGTTTGGTAGGGGGCCCCGGGGAGCTGTTTTTT,CASSLVGGPGELFF
-,TRBJ2-7,TRBV7-9,TRBD1,TGTGCCAGCAGTAACCGGACAGGTGCCTCGGGCGAGCAGTACTTC,CASSNRTGASGEQYF
-,TRBJ2-3,TRBV7-9,-,TGTGCCAGCAGCCCCCCGGTAGGAGGGGGGAGAGACACAGATACGCAGTATTTT,CASSPPVGGGRDTDTQYF
-,TRBJ1-5,TRBV4-3,-,TGCGCCAGCAGCCCGACAGCCACGCCGGGTCAGCCCCAGCATTTT,CASSPTATPGQPQHF
-,TRBJ2-3,TRBV27,TRBD2,TGTGCCAGCAGTTTGACTAGCGCAGATACGCAGTATTTT,CASSLTSADTQYF
-,TRBJ2-3,TRBV7-2,-,TGTGCCAGCAGCTTAGTTCCGGGAGTAAGCACAGATACGCAGTATTTT,CASSLVPGVSTDTQYF
-,TRBJ2-1,TRBV29-1,-,TGCAGCGTTGGCCCCCCGGAAGCCACCTACAATGAGCAGTTCTTC,CSVGPPEATYNEQFF
-,TRBJ2-3,TRBV7-9,TRBD1,TGTGCCAGCAGCTGGGGACAGGGGGGTTCAGATACGCAGTATTTT,CASSWGQGGSDTQYF
-,TRBJ2-7,TRBV7-9,-,TGTGCCAGCAGCTTATTAGGGGCCACCTACGAGCAGTACTTC,CASSLLGATYEQYF
-,TRBJ1-5,TRBV7-9,TRBD1,TGTGCCAGCACGGGACAGGGGGCGAATCAGCCCCAGCATTTT,CASTGQGANQPQHF
few,TRBJ2-5,TRBV6-5,TRBD2,TGTGCCAGCAGACAAGCGGGAGGAGAGACCCAGTACTTC,CASRQAGGETQYF
-,TRBJ2-7,TRBV10-3,TRBD2,TGTGCCATCAGTGCGACCCTTGAGACTAGCGGGAGGGGCTTAAAGGACTACGAGCAGTACTTC,CAISATLETSGRGLKDYEQYF
-,TRBJ1-2,TRBV27,-,TGTGCCAGCAGTTTATCGATGTCTTCTCTGGGCTATGGCTACACCTTC,CASSLSMSSLGYGYTF
-,TRBJ1-3,TRBV25-1,-,TGTGCCAGCAGTCTCACCGGGAACACCATATATTTT,CASSLTGNTIYF
-,TRBJ2-7,TRBV28,-,TGTGCCAGCAGCTCAAGCTACGAGCAGTACTTC,CASSSSYEQYF
-,TRBJ2-1,TRBV9,-,TGTGCCAGCAGCGTAGGAGGGACCTCCTACAATGAGCAGTTCTTC,CASSVGGTSYNEQFF
-,TRBJ2-3,TRBV27,-,TGTGCCAGCAGCCTGATGGGTGAGGATACGCAGTATTTT,CASSLMGEDTQYF
-,TRBJ1-1,TRBV5-4,-,TGTGCCAGCAGCATGGGGGAGGGCCCCATAGGTTTCTTT,CASSMGEGPIGFF
-,TRBJ2-1,TRBV30,-,TGTGCCTGGGCCCTCCTGGGGAATGAGCAGTTCTTC,CAWALLGNEQFF
-,TRBJ2-1,TRBV7-3,TRBD1,TGTGCCAGCAGCTTAAACAGTGGGTTCAGTGGGACAGGGGGCTCCCTTTCCAATGAGCAGTTCTTC,CASSLNSGFSGTGGSLSNEQFF
-,TRBJ2-3,TRBV14,TRBD2,TGTGCCAGCAGCCAAGCGGGAGGGCTTGGAGATACGCAGTATTTT,CASSQAGGLGDTQYF
-,TRBJ2-3,TRBV30,TRBD1,TGTGCCTGGAGTGTACGACAGGGGGTAGGAGATACGCAGTATTTT,CAWSVRQGVGDTQYF
-,TRBJ2-2,TRBV9,-,TGTGCCAGCAGCGTAGAGTGGACCACCGGGGAGCTGTTTTTT,CASSVEWTTGELFF
-,TRBJ2-7,TRBV9,-,TGTGCCAGCAGCGTAGATGAAGGGCTATACGAGCAGTACTTC,CASSVDEGLYEQYF
-,TRBJ2-4,TRBV27,-,TGTGCCAGCAGTGGACAGCAGCTAGCCAAAAACATTCAGTACTTC,CASSGQQLAKNIQYF
-,TRBJ2-2,TRBV15,TRBD2,TGTGCCACCAGCACCTACCCTGCGGGGGTTGGCACCGGGGAGCTGTTTTTT,CATSTYPAGVGTGELFF
-,TRBJ2-5,TRBV13,TRBD1,TGTGCCAGCAGCACCCGGGGACAGGGGGCCGAGACCCAGTACTTC,CASSTRGQGAETQYF
-,TRBJ1-1,TRBV28,-,TGTGCCAGCACCCCACTGTCTGGCACTGAAGCTTTCTTT,CASTPLSGTEAFF
-,TRBJ2-7,TRBV7-9,TRBD1,TGTGCCAGCAGCTCACACCTCAGGGGGCACTACGAGCAGTACTTC,CASSSHLRGHYEQYF
-,TRBJ1-1,TRBV6-6,-,TGTGCCAGCAGTTACTCGGTCGCTGCGGAAGCTTTCTTT,CASSYSVAAEAFF